These 23 T cell receptor beta chains share one sample of origin, sequenced in a study of identical twins. TCRdb used MiXCR to reprocess the 5' RACE reads, holding one entry per CDR3 protein. This sample has over 250,000 distinct CDR3 sequences; nearly 9.5% occur once, and the top ten carry 5.5% to 9%. This sample was also put to use in a study of yellow fever vaccine responses in identical twins.

Sample: CD8+ T cells sorted from blood. These receptor sequences come from a woman younger than 30 in good health.

The chain employs TRBV29-1 and TRBJ2-3; D is unclear. The V end lost 5 bases, the J end lost 4 bases, and 13 bases lay between the germline ends. Germline CDR1 and CDR2: SQVTM and ANQGSEA. The CDR3 runs to 13 residues. In DNA form, the CDR3 reads TGCAGCGTTCTCGGGCCCGACTCAGATACGCAGTATTTT. Amino acid sequence: CSVLGPDSDTQYF.

This clonotype showed up many times. The chain is built from TRBV7-9 and TRBJ2-3; 9 bases agree with TRBD1. CDR1 SEHNR and CDR2 FQNEAQ come from the germline V gene (reference sequence). This CDR3 is built from 16 residues. After removal of 10 bases from V and 1 base from J, the junction contained 12 bases not matched to a gene. This CDR3 is CATEIRGDRGTDTQYF. For the CDR3, the DNA is TGTGCCACCGAAATTCGAGGGGACAGGGGCACAGATACGCAGTATTTT.

This clonotype was picked up many times. V and J are TRBV12-3 or TRBV12-4 and TRBJ1-6; 7 nucleotides match TRBD1. V was clipped by 6 bases and J by 7 bases; unmatched bases: 6. This CDR3 is built from 14 residues. The CDR3: CASSDRVYNSPLHF. The CDR3 bases are TGTGCCAGCAGCGACAGGGTATACAATTCACCCCTCCACTTT.

V usage is TRBV20-1 and J usage is TRBJ2-1; 9 nucleotides agree with TRBD1. V shed 3 bases, J shed 4 bases, and the junction held 4 bases outside the gene matches. The CDR3 runs to 14 residues. Germline V lookup: CDR1 DFQATT, CDR2 SNEGSKA (reference sequence). CDR3 residues: CSARYRGRYNEQFF. The CDR3 nucleotides read TGCAGTGCTAGGTACAGGGGGCGTTACAATGAGCAGTTCTTC.

This rearrangement joins TRBV2 to TRBJ1-5; the D is unclear. Trimming took off 6 bases at V and 7 bases at J, with 25 bases between the two ends. Germline V gene data show CDR1 as SNHLY and CDR2 as FYNNEI. CDR3 length: 17 amino acids. CDR3 in amino acids: CASRALRNWGLRQPQHF. The CDR3 DNA follows: TGTGCCAGCAGGGCCCTCAGGAACTGGGGTTTACGGCAGCCCCAGCATTTT.

This clonotype was picked up a small number of times. V is TRBV6-5 and J is TRBJ2-7; 8 bases match TRBD1. The CDR3 is 13 residues long. V lost 3 bases and J lost 6; bases outside the gene matches: 4. CDR1 is MNHEY, CDR2 SVGAGI, per germline. The CDR3 DNA reads TGTGCCAGCAGTTATCCCGACAGGGGCGAGCAGTACTTC. Its protein is CASSYPDRGEQYF.

The chain has TRBV28 and TRBJ2-7, with 8 positions matching TRBD1. Germline V gene data show CDR1 as MDHEN and CDR2 as SYDVKM. The CDR3 loop spans 15 amino acids. V lost 6 bases and J lost 2; bases outside the gene matches: 9. This CDR3 reads CASSAGTGNAYEQYF. CDR3 bases: TGTGCCAGCAGCGCCGGGACAGGTAACGCCTACGAGCAGTACTTC.

This clonotype was observed at least ten times. This chain uses TRBV3-1 with TRBJ2-7, with 11 bases fitting TRBD2. This CDR3 has 15 residues. CDR1 and CDR2 from the germline V gene are LGHDT and YNNKEL (reference sequence). The V gene end was trimmed by 4 bases and the J gene end by 3 bases; junction bases not matched to a gene: 5. CDR3 residues: CASSPTSGSLYEQYF. CDR3 in DNA: TGTGCCAGCAGCCCCACTAGCGGGAGCCTCTACGAGCAGTACTTC.

This clonotype came up many times. This sequence joins TRBV6-4 and TRBJ2-1; 12 bases map to TRBD1. The CDR3 extends over 15 amino acids. The junction had 6 bases not matched to a gene; V was cut back by 3 bases and J by 9 bases. CDR1 is MRHNA, CDR2 SNTAGT, per germline. This CDR3 reads CASSEGQGAVSEQFF. Here the CDR3 DNA reads TGTGCCAGCAGTGAGGGACAGGGGGCGGTCAGTGAGCAGTTCTTC.

The chain carries TRBV7-2 and TRBJ2-2; D is perhaps TRBD2 (6 bases). The ends were cut back, 5 bases at V and 4 bases at J, with 17 bases in the middle. Germline V lookup: CDR1 SGHTA, CDR2 FQGNSA. The CDR3 is 16 amino acids. The CDR3 loop is CASSPWVGDSTGELFF. The CDR3 coding sequence is TGTGCCAGCAGCCCCTGGGTAGGGGACTCCACCGGGGAGCTGTTTTTT.

This clonotype came up a few times. The gene calls are TRBV12-3 or TRBV12-4 and TRBJ2-3; 7 positions agree with TRBD2. Trimming took 4 bases from V and 2 from J; bases not matched to a gene: 6. This CDR3 has 15 residues. The CDR3 is CASSYGGSLTDTQYF. CDR3 DNA sequence: TGTGCCAGCAGTTACGGGGGGAGCCTCACAGATACGCAGTATTTT.

This clonotype turned up a few times. This chain links TRBV5-1 with TRBJ1-6, with no clear D. CDR3 length: 13 amino acids. Germline CDR1 reads SGHRS; CDR2 reads YFSETQ. V was pared by 3 bases and J by 9 bases, with 10 bases between. The CDR3 here is CASSSQKGSPLHF. The DNA of the CDR3 is TGCGCCAGCAGCTCCCAAAAGGGTTCACCCCTCCACTTT.

The chain joins TRBV9 to TRBJ2-2; weak D call: TRBD1 (6 bases). The V gene lost 8 bases and the J gene lost 5 bases, with 16 bases spanning the gap. The CDR3 contains 14 residues. CDR1 and CDR2 (germline): SGDLS, YYNGEE. The CDR3, as DNA: TGTGCCAGTTCGACAGGTCCCGGTACCGGGGAGCTGTTTTTT. This sequence encodes CASSTGPGTGELFF. Full variable domain (rest looked up from reference TRBV9 and TRBJ2-2): DSGVTQTPKHLITATGQRVTLRCSPRSGDLSVYWYQQSLDQGLQFLIQYYNGEERAKGNILERFSAQQFPDLHSELNLSSLELGDSALYFCASSTGPGTGELFFGEGSRLTVL.

There are many counts of this clonotype. The CDR3 is CASSQARGSYEQYF. In DNA form, the CDR3 reads TGCGCCAGCAGCCAAGCCAGAGGTAGCTACGAGCAGTACTTC. The J gene is TRBJ2-7, the V gene TRBV4-3; unclear D gene. The CDR3 consists of 14 residues. Trimming removed 1 base at V and 3 bases at J, with 10 bases between. Germline V gene lookup returns CDR1 LGHNA and CDR2 YSLEER.

The chain joins TRBV4-3 to TRBJ2-1; 10 bases are shared with TRBD2. This CDR3 contains 16 residues. V shed 0 bases, J shed 4 bases, and the junction held 3 bases outside the gene matches. Germline CDR1 and CDR2: LGHNA and YSLEER. As DNA, the CDR3 is TGCGCCAGCAGCCAAGATCTACTAGCGGGATACAATGAGCAGTTCTTC. As protein: CASSQDLLAGYNEQFF.

This clonotype has a count of ten or more. The rearrangement links TRBV6-6 to TRBJ2-5; D is unresolved. Germline V gives CDR1 MNHNY, CDR2 SVGAGI (reference sequence). V shed 2 bases and J shed 9 bases, with 10 bases lying between them. This CDR3 contains 12 residues. Here the CDR3 reads CASSYEKRSQYF. The CDR3 bases are TGTGCCAGCAGTTACGAGAAAAGGTCCCAGTACTTC.

The chain uses TRBV14 and TRBJ2-7, with 9 bases matching TRBD1. Per the germline V gene, CDR1 is SGHDN and CDR2 is FVKESK. The CDR3 has 16 amino acids. Trimming took 1 base from V and 4 from J; bases not matched to a gene: 8. This chain's CDR3 is CASSQAGTGSRYEQYF. The DNA for the CDR3 is TGTGCCAGCAGCCAAGCCGGGACAGGGAGCAGGTACGAGCAGTACTTC.

There are many counts of this clonotype. This rearrangement joins TRBV3-1 to TRBJ2-1, with 11 bases lining up with TRBD2. The germline V gene has CDR1 LGHDT and CDR2 YNNKEL (reference sequence). CDR3 length: 19 residues. The junction had 12 bases not matched to a gene; V was cut back by 1 base and J by 4 bases. As DNA, the CDR3 is TGTGCCAGCAGCCAAGTGTGGGAATCGACTAGCGGGAAATACAATGAGCAGTTCTTC. Amino acids: CASSQVWESTSGKYNEQFF.

This clonotype was seen repeatedly, ten times or more. The V call is TRBV15, the J call TRBJ2-4; D gene unclear. Germline CDR1 reads LNHNV; CDR2 reads YYDKDF (reference sequence). The CDR3 loop spans 15 amino acids. Trimming left V 4 bases short and J 0 bases short, with 10 bases between. CDR3 sequence (DNA): TGTGCCACCAGCAACAGAAGCCTAGCCAAAAACATTCAGTACTTC. This sequence encodes CATSNRSLAKNIQYF.

This clonotype has just a few counts. The chain joins TRBV27 to TRBJ2-1; 10 nucleotides line up with TRBD2. The germline V gene has CDR1 MNHEY and CDR2 SMNVEV (reference sequence). The junction had 11 bases not matched to a gene; V was cut back by 6 bases and J by 3 bases. This CDR3 has 17 amino acids. The CDR3 protein is CASSLASAGGFYNEQFF. CDR3 sequence (DNA): TGTGCCAGCAGCCTGGCCTCAGCGGGGGGGTTCTACAATGAGCAGTTCTTC.

This chain connects TRBV15 to TRBJ2-1; 8 positions match TRBD2. J lost 5 bases, V lost 6 bases, and 9 bases had no gene match. This CDR3 spans 15 amino acids. Per the germline V gene, CDR1 is LNHNV and CDR2 is YYDKDF (reference sequence). Here the CDR3 DNA reads TGTGCCACCAGTGACCTCGGGGGGGAGAACAATGAGCAGTTCTTC. It specifies CATSDLGGENNEQFF.

This CDR3 is CASSSSDRGLEAFF. The CDR3 DNA reads as TGTGCCAGCAGCTCCAGCGACAGGGGGCTTGAAGCTTTCTTT. The genes are TRBV7-8 and TRBJ1-1; TRBD1 aligns across 10 bases. The CDR3 extends over 14 amino acids. With 4 bases clipped from V and 7 bases from J, the junction kept 6 bases outside the gene matches. The germline V gene has CDR1 SGHVS and CDR2 FQNEAQ.

The chain links TRBV12-3 or TRBV12-4 to TRBJ2-5; D is ambiguous. The CDR3 consists of 14 residues. The V and J ends lost 5 bases and 5 bases respectively, with 15 bases between them. CDR3 loop: CASSQRPESETQYF. The CDR3 nucleotides read TGTGCCAGCAGTCAGAGACCAGAGTCGGAGACCCAGTACTTC.